This TCR beta chain was found in a study of T cell changes during pregnancy in multiple sclerosis. Assay used: immunoSEQ multiplex PCR; TCRdb lists only in-frame clones, some missing. The sample includes under 70,000 clones, about 89% seen only once; the top ten take 0.7% to 0.8%. V was shortened by 5 bases and J by 3 bases, with 12 bases between the two germline ends. CDR1 is SGHRS and CDR2 is YFSETQ in the germline V gene. The CDR3 sequence is 14 residues long. The TCR comes from a female donor with multiple sclerosis, enrolled in a pregnancy study. The specimen was CD4+ T cells from peripheral blood mononuclear cells, collected in the first trimester of pregnancy. The V and J genes are TRBV5-1 and TRBJ1-5, with D possibly being TRBD1 (6 bases). CDR3 protein: CASRAAGDNQPQHF. CDR3 DNA: TGCGCCAGCAGAGCGGCAGGGGACAATCAGCCCCAGCATTTT.